This passage covers 18 T cell receptor beta chains from one sample sequenced in a study of Tregs in tolerant kidney transplant recipients. This table comes from immunoSEQ multiplex PCR, and its TCRdb copy is limited to in-frame clones, with some not included. The listing contains 25,000 to 35,000 clones. The sample here was CD8+ T cells from blood, taken before the transplant. All receptors come from a human donor who received a combined kidney and bone marrow transplant.

With respect to this clone: The read terminates 3 residues ahead of where the CDR3 ends, so the germline J gene completes it. The chain is built from TRBV7-9 and TRBJ1-1; D not resolved. The ends were cut back, 4 bases at V and 4 bases at J, with 10 bases in the middle. The CDR3 sequence is 13 residues long. Germline V CDR1 and CDR2: SEHNR, FQNEAQ (reference sequence). Incomplete CDR3 DNA: TGTGCCAGCAGCTGGGGAACTAGCACTGAA. Translation gives CASSWGTSTE. From start to end, the CDR3 is CASSWGTSTEAFF. Full variable domain (rest looked up from reference TRBV7-9 and TRBJ1-1): DTGVSQNPRHKITKRGQNVTFRCDPISEHNRLYWYRQTLGQGPEFLTYFQNEAQLEKSRLLSDRFSAERPKGSFSTLEIQRTEQGDSAMYLCASSWGTSTEAFFGQGTRLTVV.

Worth noting for this clone: The read comes to an end 3 residues before the CDR3 does, leaving the germline J gene to fill in the end. The rearrangement uses TRBV2 and TRBJ1-3, with D perhaps TRBD1 (5 bases). V lost 8 bases and J lost 6, with 8 bases in between. In germline, CDR1 is SNHLY, CDR2 FYNNEI. The CDR3 contains 11 residues. The CDR3 is CASEGSNTIYF. Partial CDR3 DNA: TGTGCCAGCGAGGGGTCAAACACC.

Comments on this clone: The read gets to within 3 residues of the CDR3 end, and the germline J gene fills in the rest. This chain connects TRBV19 to TRBJ1-1; D might be TRBD1 (6 bases). Trimming shortened V by 5 bases and J by 3 bases, and 13 bases separated the two germline ends. Germline V gives CDR1 LNHDA, CDR2 SQIVND (reference sequence). The CDR3 spans 14 residues. The CDR3 DNA, read in part, is TGTGCCAGTAGTTGGGGGGGGCGGGACACTGAA. This codes for CASSWGGRDTE. The CDR3 in its entirety is CASSWGGRDTEAFF.

As regards this clone: The read ends 3 residues shy of where the CDR3 ends; the end is completed using the germline J gene. The chain employs TRBV7-2 and TRBJ2-1, with 7 bases aligning to TRBD2. The CDR3 runs 14 residues. With 5 bases clipped from V and 7 bases from J, the junction kept 8 bases outside the gene matches. Germline CDR1 is SGHTA and CDR2 is FQGNSA. This CDR3 is CASSLGRGINEQFF. The covered CDR3 bases are TGTGCCAGCAGCCTAGGGCGGGGGATTAATGAG. The entire variable domain, with the rest obtained from reference TRBV7-2 and TRBJ2-1, is as follows: GAGVSQSPSNKVTEKGKDVELRCDPISGHTALYWYRQSLGQGLEFLIYFQGNSAPDKSGLPSDRFSAERTGGSVSTLTIQRTQQEDSAVYLCASSLGRGINEQFFGPGTRLTVL.

As for this clone: The CDR3 end falls 3 residues outside the read, so it is completed with the germline J gene. The genes are TRBV2 and TRBJ2-7; TRBD2 is a possible D gene (6 bases). Germline assignment: CDR1 SNHLY and CDR2 FYNNEI. The CDR3 spans 15 residues. Trimming removed 3 bases from V and 3 bases from J, with 15 bases in between. The CDR3 DNA, read in part, is TGTGCCAGCAGTGATGGGACCCACGGGGGCTACGAG. Its translation is CASSDGTHGGYE. The full CDR3 reads CASSDGTHGGYEQYF.

For this clone: The observed sequence ends 3 residues before the CDR3 terminus, with the missing tail filled in from the germline J gene. This chain uses TRBV18 with TRBJ2-7, with 10 bases fitting TRBD2. Germline-derived CDR1 and CDR2 are KGHSH and LQKENI. J lost 6 bases, V lost 3 bases, and 8 bases had no gene match. The CDR3 runs to 15 residues. CDR3 DNA, as far as it was read: TGTGCCAGCTCACCCGAACTAGCGGGACGCCTCGAG. This translates into CASSPELAGRLE. The whole CDR3 protein is CASSPELAGRLEQYF.

As regards this clone: Coverage ceases 3 residues before the CDR3 finishes, and the germline J gene fills in the end. V gene TRBV2 combines with J gene TRBJ2-7; 7 nucleotides align to TRBD1. The germline gives CDR1 SNHLY, CDR2 FYNNEI. Trimming removed 6 bases from V and 0 bases from J; junction bases left unmatched: 2. The length of the CDR3 is 13 residues. CDR3 DNA, as far as it was read: TGTGCCAGCAGCGACAGGGTCTCCTACGAG. Its protein product is CASSDRVSYE. The CDR3 in full is CASSDRVSYEQYF.

Concerning this clone: The CDR3 end lies 3 residues beyond the end of the read and is filled in from the germline J gene. The chain recombines TRBV7-2 with TRBJ2-3; tentatively, D is TRBD2 (5 bases). With 4 bases removed from V and 4 bases from J, the gap between germline ends came to 12 bases. CDR1 and CDR2 (germline): SGHTA, FQGNSA. The CDR3 loop spans 14 amino acids. The CDR3 DNA, read in part, is TGTGCCAGCAGCTCCCATACCGGGGCAGATACG. As protein: CASSSHTGADT. The entire CDR3 reads CASSSHTGADTQYF.

Remarks on this clone: The CDR3 end falls 3 residues outside the read, so it is completed with the germline J gene. The V call is TRBV10-2, the J call TRBJ1-3; 9 nucleotides align to TRBD1. Germline V gene sequence: CDR1 WSHSY, CDR2 SAAADI. The CDR3 has 17 amino acids. Germline trimming cut 0 bases from V and 4 bases from J; bases unmatched to any gene: 7. CDR3 bases read: TGCGCCAGCAGTGAGTCGCAGACAGGGGGATGGGGAAACACC. Translating it yields CASSESQTGGWGNT. The CDR3 as a whole reads CASSESQTGGWGNTIYF.

The CDR3 protein is CASSLGAGSSYEQYF. The covered CDR3 bases are TGCGCCAGCAGCTTGGGTGCAGGGAGCTCCTACGAG. The chain couples TRBV5-1 to TRBJ2-7; perhaps D is TRBD1 or TRBD2 (5 bases each). Read sequence stops 3 residues before the CDR3 end, and the germline J gene provides the missing end. CDR1 and CDR2 from the germline V gene are SGHRS and YFSETQ. Trimming cost V 0 bases and J 0 bases, with 10 bases left between them. CDR3 size: 15 residues.

Comments on this clone: The read is 3 residues too short to cover the CDR3 end, so that end is filled in from the germline J gene. This chain links TRBV7-9 with TRBJ2-7, with TRBD1 matching over 10 bases. Germline assignment: CDR1 SEHNR and CDR2 FQNEAQ (reference sequence). The CDR3 totals 15 residues. The J segment lost 3 bases and the V segment lost 5 bases, leaving 7 bases of the junction unmatched. The sequenced CDR3 bases are TGTGCCAGCAGCGCTATAGGACAGGGGGACTACGAG. As protein: CASSAIGQGDYE. The full CDR3 is CASSAIGQGDYEQYF.

Concerning this clone: The read terminates 3 residues ahead of where the CDR3 ends, so the germline J gene completes it. The chain recombines TRBV6-2 or TRBV6-3 with TRBJ2-7; D is unresolved. Trimming removed 2 bases from V and 5 bases from J, with 4 bases in between. Germline V lookup: CDR1 MNHEY, CDR2 SVGEGT. The CDR3 loop spans 11 amino acids. This CDR3 is CASSYPHEQYF. CDR3 DNA, as far as it was read: TGTGCCAGCAGTTACCCTCACGAG.

Points on this clone: The read halts 3 residues ahead of the CDR3 end, with the missing end drawn from the germline J gene. The chain is built from TRBV19 and TRBJ1-5, with a tentative D call TRBD1 (5 bases). This CDR3 contains 14 residues. Trimming removed 5 bases from V and 4 bases from J, with 12 bases in between. CDR1 is LNHDA and CDR2 is SQIVND in the germline V gene (reference sequence). The part of the CDR3 DNA that was read is TGTGCCAGTAGTTACGGGGGGAATAATCAGCCC. Its protein product is CASSYGGNNQP. The CDR3 in full is CASSYGGNNQPQHF.

As concerns this clone: The read comes to an end 3 residues before the CDR3 does, leaving the germline J gene to fill in the end. This chain links TRBV7-9 with TRBJ2-1, with TRBD2 matching 11 bases. The CDR3 extends over 15 amino acids. Germline assignment: CDR1 SEHNR and CDR2 FQNEAQ (reference sequence). The V gene end was trimmed by 5 bases and the J gene end by 8 bases; junction bases not matched to a gene: 8. CDR3 bases read: TGTGCCAGCAGCCAACTAGCGGGAGTCGTCGATGAG. Translation: CASSQLAGVVDE. The whole CDR3 protein is CASSQLAGVVDEQFF.

Turning to this clone: The CDR3 end lies 3 residues beyond the end of the read and is filled in from the germline J gene. This chain joins TRBV19 and TRBJ2-1; 9 positions agree with TRBD2. With 6 bases clipped from V and 5 bases from J, the junction kept 11 bases outside the gene matches. This CDR3 is 16 amino acids long. The germline V gene encodes CDR1 LNHDA and CDR2 SQIVND (reference sequence). CDR3 sequence reads: CASSLPWTSVHNEQFF. CDR3 DNA (partial): TGTGCCAGTAGCCTCCCCTGGACTAGCGTCCACAATGAG.

Comments on this clone: The read falls 3 residues short of the CDR3 end, and the missing part is taken from the germline J gene. This rearrangement joins TRBV29-1 to TRBJ2-5; 7 bases fit TRBD2. The CDR3 has 15 amino acids. J gave up 4 bases and V 6 bases, and 14 bases lay outside the gene matches. From germline, CDR1 is SQVTM and CDR2 ANQGSEA. The CDR3 here is CSVVGLAAALETQYF. Partial CDR3 DNA: TGCAGCGTGGTGGGCCTAGCGGCAGCCCTAGAGACC.

About this clone: Coverage ceases 3 residues before the CDR3 finishes, and the germline J gene fills in the end. The V and J genes are TRBV7-9 and TRBJ1-1; 12 bases line up with TRBD1. The CDR3 sequence is 14 residues long. Trimming removed 7 bases from V and 4 bases from J; junction bases left unmatched: 4. Germline V gene lookup returns CDR1 SEHNR and CDR2 FQNEAQ (reference sequence). CDR3 in amino acids: CASTGDRGLTEAFF. The covered CDR3 bases are TGTGCCAGCACCGGGGACAGGGGGCTCACTGAA.

A note on this clone: Read coverage stops 3 residues before the CDR3 terminus; the germline J gene supplies the remainder. The chain combines TRBV29-1 with TRBJ2-5; 8 nucleotides align to TRBD2. Trimming at V came to 3 bases and at J to 4 bases, leaving 19 bases not matched to a gene. This CDR3 is built from 18 residues. Germline loops: CDR1 SQVTM, CDR2 ANQGSEA. The CDR3 bases that were read are TGCAGCGTTGACGGAGGGATGGGTAGCGGGACTATGGGAGAGACC. It codes for CSVDGGMGSGTMGET. The CDR3 in its entirety is CSVDGGMGSGTMGETQYF.